This T cell receptor (beta chain) was recorded in a study of a mutant IDH1 vaccine in newly diagnosed glioma. Across the whole study: Sex distribution of treated patients was about 60% male and around 38% female; mean age was 40.4 years.

In regard to this clone: Its antigen is not known.

This CDR3 comprises 12 residues. The germline V gene encodes CDR1 SNHLY and CDR2 FYNNEI. The ends were cut back, 4 bases at V and 11 bases at J, with 13 bases in the middle. Sequencing used immunoSEQ multiplex PCR; TCRdb keeps in-frame clones, though not all of them. Among 45,000 to 55,000 clones listed, about 82% were seen once. Time point indicated: week 35, safety follow-up. It was 300 ug of mutant IDH1 20-mer peptide that made up each vaccine dose, given with topical imiquimod. The starting material was PBMCs, obtained from a glioma patient whose treatment included an IDH1 peptide vaccine. This TCR derives from a man aged 40-49 years with glioma. The chain uses TRBV2 and TRBJ2-3; no definite D call. The CDR3 nucleotides read TGTGCCAGCAGTGCGGAACCAAATGGGCAGTATTTT. Translating gives CASSAEPNGQYF.